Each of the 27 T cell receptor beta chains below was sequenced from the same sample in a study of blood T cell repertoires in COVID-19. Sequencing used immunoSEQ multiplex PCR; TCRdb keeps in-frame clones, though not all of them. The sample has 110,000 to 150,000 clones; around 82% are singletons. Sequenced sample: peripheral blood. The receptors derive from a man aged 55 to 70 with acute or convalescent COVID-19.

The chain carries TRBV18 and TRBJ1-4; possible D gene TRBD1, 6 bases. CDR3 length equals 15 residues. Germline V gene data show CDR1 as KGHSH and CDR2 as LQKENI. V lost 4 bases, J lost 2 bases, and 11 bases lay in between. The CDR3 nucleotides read TGTGCCAGCTCACGCCGGGACAATACTAATGAAAAACTGTTTTTT. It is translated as CASSRRDNTNEKLFF.

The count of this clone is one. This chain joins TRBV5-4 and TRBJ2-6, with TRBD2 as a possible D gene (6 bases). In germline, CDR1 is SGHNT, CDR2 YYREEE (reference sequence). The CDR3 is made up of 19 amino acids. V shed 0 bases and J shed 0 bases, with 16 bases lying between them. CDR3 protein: CASSLVEGTFGSGANVLTF. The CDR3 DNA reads TGTGCCAGCAGCTTGGTAGAGGGGACTTTTGGCTCTGGGGCCAACGTCCTGACTTTC.

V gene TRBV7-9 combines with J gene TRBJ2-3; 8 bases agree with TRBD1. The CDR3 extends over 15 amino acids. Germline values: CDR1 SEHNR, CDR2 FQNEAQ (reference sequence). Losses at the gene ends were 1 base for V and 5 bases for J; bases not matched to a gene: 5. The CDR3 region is CASSLDRGARDTQYF. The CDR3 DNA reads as TGTGCCAGCAGCTTAGACAGGGGGGCCCGAGATACGCAGTATTTT.

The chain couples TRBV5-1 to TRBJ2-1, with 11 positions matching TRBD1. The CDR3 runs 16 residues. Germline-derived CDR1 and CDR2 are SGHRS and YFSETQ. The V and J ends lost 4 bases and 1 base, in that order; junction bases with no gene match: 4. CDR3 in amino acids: CASSPGTGGSYNEQFF. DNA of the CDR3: TGCGCCAGCAGCCCTGGGACAGGGGGTTCCTACAATGAGCAGTTCTTC.

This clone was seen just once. CDR3 in DNA: TGTGCCAGCAGCTTAGGGCTAGCGGGCGCTTTCACAGATACGCAGTATTTT. It is translated as CASSLGLAGAFTDTQYF. This rearrangement joins TRBV7-3 to TRBJ2-3, with TRBD2 identical over 8 bases. The junction had 9 bases not matched to a gene; V was cut back by 2 bases and J by 2 bases. This CDR3 spans 17 amino acids. Germline lookup yields CDR1 SGHTA and CDR2 FQGTGA.

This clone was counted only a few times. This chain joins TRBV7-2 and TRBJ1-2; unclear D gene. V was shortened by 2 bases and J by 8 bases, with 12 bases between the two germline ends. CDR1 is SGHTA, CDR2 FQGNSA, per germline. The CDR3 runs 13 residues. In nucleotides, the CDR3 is TGTGCCAGCAGCTTACAGTACAGCGGCGGCTACACCTTC. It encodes CASSLQYSGGYTF. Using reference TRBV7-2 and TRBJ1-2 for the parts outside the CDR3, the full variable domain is GAGVSQSPSNKVTEKGKDVELRCDPISGHTALYWYRQSLGQGLEFLIYFQGNSAPDKSGLPSDRFSAERTGGSVSTLTIQRTQQEDSAVYLCASSLQYSGGYTFGSGTRLTVV.

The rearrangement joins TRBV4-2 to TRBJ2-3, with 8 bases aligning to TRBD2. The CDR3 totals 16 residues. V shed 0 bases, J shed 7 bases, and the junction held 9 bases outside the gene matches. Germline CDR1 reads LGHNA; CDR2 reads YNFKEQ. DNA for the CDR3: TGTGCCAGCAGCCAAGATTGGAGCGGGAGTACGAATACGCAGTATTTT. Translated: CASSQDWSGSTNTQYF.

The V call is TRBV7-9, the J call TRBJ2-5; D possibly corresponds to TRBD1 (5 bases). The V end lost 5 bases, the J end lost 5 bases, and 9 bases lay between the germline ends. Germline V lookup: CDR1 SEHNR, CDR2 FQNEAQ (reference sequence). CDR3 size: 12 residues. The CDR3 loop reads CASSPQGETQYF. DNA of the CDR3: TGTGCCAGCAGCCCCCAGGGCGAGACCCAGTACTTC.

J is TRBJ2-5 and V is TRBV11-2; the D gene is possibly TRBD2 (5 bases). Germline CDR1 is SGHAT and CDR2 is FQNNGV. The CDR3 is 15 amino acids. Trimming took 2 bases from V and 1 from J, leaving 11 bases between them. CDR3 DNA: TGTGCCAGCAGCTTACGACTACAACTCCAAGAGACCCAGTACTTC. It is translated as CASSLRLQLQETQYF.

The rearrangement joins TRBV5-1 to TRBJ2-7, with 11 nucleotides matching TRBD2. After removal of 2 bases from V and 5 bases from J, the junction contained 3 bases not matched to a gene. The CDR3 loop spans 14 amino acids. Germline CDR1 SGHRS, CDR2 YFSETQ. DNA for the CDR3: TGCGCCAGCAGCTTCCTAGCGGGAGGAGACGAGCAGTACTTC. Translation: CASSFLAGGDEQYF.

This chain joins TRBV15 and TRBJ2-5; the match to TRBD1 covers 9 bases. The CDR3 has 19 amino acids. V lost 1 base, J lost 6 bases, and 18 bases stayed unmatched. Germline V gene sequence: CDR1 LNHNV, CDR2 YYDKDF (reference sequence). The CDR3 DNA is TGTGCCACCAGCAGAGGTCCCTCTGGGGGGACAGGGCGGGAGAAGACCCAGTACTTC. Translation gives CATSRGPSGGTGREKTQYF.

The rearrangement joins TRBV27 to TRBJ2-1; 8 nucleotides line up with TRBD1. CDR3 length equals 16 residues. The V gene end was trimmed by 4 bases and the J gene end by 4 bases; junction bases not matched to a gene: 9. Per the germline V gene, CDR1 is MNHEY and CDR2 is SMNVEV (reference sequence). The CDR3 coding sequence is TGTGCCAGCAGTTCCCTCGGACAGGGAACGTACAATGAGCAGTTCTTC. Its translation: CASSSLGQGTYNEQFF.

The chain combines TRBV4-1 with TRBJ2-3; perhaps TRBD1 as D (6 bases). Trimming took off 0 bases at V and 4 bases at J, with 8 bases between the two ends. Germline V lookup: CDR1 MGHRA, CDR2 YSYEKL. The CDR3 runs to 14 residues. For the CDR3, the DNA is TGCGCCAGCAGCCAAGACAGGGGATCAGATACGCAGTATTTT. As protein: CASSQDRGSDTQYF.

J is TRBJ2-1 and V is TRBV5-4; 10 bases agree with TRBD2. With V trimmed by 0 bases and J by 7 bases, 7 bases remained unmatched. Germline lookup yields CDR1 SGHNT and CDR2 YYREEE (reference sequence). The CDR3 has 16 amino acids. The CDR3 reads CASSLGASGRANEQFF. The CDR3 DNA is TGTGCCAGCAGCTTGGGAGCTAGCGGGAGAGCAAATGAGCAGTTCTTC.

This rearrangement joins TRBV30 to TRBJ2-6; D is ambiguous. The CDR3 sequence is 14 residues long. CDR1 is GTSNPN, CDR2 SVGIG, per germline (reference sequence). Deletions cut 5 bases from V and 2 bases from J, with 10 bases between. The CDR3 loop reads CAWGIRAGANVLTF. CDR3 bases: TGTGCCTGGGGCATTCGGGCTGGGGCCAACGTCCTGACTTTC.

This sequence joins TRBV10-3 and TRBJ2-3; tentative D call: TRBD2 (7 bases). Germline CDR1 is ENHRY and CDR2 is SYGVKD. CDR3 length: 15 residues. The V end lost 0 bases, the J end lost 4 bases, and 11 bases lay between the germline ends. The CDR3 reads CAISESGGLADTQYF. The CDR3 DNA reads TGTGCCATCAGTGAGTCGGGGGGGCTGGCAGATACGCAGTATTTT.

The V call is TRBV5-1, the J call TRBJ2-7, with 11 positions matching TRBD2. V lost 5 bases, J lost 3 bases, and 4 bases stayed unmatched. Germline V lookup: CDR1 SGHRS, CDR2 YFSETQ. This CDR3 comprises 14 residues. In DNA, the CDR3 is TGCGCCAGCAGGGCGGGGACTAGCGGCTACGAGCAGTACTTC. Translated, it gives CASRAGTSGYEQYF.

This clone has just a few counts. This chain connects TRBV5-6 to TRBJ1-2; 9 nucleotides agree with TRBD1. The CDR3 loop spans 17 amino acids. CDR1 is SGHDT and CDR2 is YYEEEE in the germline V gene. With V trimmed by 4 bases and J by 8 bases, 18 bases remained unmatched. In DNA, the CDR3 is TGTGCCAGCAGCGAGACCGGGACAGGGTTTATCTTGATGGGCTACACCTTC. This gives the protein CASSETGTGFILMGYTF.

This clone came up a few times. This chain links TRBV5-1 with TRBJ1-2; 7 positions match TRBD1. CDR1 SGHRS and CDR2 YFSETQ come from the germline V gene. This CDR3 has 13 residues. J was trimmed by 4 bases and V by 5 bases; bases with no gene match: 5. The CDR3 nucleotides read TGCGCCAGCAGTTCGGGACAGTCCTATGGCTACACCTTC. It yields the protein CASSSGQSYGYTF.

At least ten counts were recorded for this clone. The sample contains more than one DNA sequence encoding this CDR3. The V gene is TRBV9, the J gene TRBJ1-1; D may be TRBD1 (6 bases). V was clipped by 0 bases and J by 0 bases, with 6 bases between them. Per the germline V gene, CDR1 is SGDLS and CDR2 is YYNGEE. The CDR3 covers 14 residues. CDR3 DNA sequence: TGTGCCAGCAGCGTAGAGGGGGTGAACACTGAAGCTTTCTTT. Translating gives CASSVEGVNTEAFF.

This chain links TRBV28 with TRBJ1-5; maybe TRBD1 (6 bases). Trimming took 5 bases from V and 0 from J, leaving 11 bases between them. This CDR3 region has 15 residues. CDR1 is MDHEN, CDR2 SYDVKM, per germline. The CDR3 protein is CASSTGPDSNQPQHF. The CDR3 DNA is TGTGCCAGCAGTACAGGGCCGGATAGCAATCAGCCCCAGCATTTT.

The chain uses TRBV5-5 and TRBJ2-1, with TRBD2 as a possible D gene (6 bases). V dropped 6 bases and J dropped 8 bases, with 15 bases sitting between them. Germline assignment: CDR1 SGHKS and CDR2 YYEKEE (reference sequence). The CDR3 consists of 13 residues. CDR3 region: CASTVGIADEQFF. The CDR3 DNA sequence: TGTGCCAGCACCGTCGGAATAGCGGATGAGCAGTTCTTC.

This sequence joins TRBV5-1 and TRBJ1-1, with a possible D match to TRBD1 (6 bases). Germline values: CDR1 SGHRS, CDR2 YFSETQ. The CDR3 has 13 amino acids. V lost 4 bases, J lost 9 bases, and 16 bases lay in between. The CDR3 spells CASSPDRLLKAFF. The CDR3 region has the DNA TGCGCCAGCAGCCCTGACAGGCTACTTAAAGCTTTCTTT.

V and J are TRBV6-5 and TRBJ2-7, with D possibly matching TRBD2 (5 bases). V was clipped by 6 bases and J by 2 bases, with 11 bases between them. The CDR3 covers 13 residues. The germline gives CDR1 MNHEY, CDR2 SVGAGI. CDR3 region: CASSRGPAYEQYF. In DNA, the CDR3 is TGTGCCAGCAGCCGCGGGCCCGCCTACGAGCAGTACTTC.

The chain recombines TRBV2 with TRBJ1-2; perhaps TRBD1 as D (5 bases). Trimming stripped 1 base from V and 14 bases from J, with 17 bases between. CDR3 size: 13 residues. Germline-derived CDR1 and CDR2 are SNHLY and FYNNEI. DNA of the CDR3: TGTGCCAGCAGTGAAGAAAGTACGACAGACCAGACCTTC. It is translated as CASSEESTTDQTF.

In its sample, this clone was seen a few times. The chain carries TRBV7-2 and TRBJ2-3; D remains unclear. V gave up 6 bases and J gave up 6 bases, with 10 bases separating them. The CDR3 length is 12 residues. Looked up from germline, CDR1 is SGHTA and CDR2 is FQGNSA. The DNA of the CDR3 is TGTGCCAGCAGAGACTGGATCGATACGCAGTATTTT. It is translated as CASRDWIDTQYF. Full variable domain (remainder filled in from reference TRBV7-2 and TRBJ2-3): GAGVSQSPSNKVTEKGKDVELRCDPISGHTALYWYRQSLGQGLEFLIYFQGNSAPDKSGLPSDRFSAERTGGSVSTLTIQRTQQEDSAVYLCASRDWIDTQYFGPGTRLTVL.

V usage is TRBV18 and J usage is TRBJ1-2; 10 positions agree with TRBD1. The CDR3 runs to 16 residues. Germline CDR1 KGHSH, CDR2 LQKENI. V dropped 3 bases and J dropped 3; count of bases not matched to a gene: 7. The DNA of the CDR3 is TGTGCCAGCTCACCCGGGACAGGGGCCGGCGACTATGGCTACACCTTC. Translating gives CASSPGTGAGDYGYTF.